A selection of T cell receptor beta chains follows, all from one sample in a study of cytomegalovirus exposure and HLA in healthy donors. Profiled with immunoSEQ multiplex PCR; TCRdb holds only in-frame clones, not every one. The table records roughly 130,000 clones, around three quarters of them present only once. The sequenced sample was PBMCs. The source of these receptors is a man between 18 and 29 years old in good health and CMV-seronegative. CDR3s include the opening cysteine and the closing phenylalanine or tryptophan. Fields, in order: clone size, D gene, J gene, V gene, CDR3 protein, CDR3 DNA. D genes are given only for firm matches. Only some rows state a clone size, as once, few, many or a class for expanded clones.

clone_size: few
d_call: TRBD1
j_call: TRBJ1-1
v_call: TRBV11-2
cdr3_aa: CASSFTDRDTEAFF
cdr3_nt: TGTGCCAGCAGCTTCACAGACAGGGACACTGAAGCTTTCTTT

clone_size: -
d_call: -
j_call: TRBJ2-7
v_call: TRBV9
cdr3_aa: CASSVDVGGSYEQYF
cdr3_nt: TGTGCCAGCAGCGTAGATGTAGGGGGCTCCTACGAGCAGTACTTC

clone_size: -
d_call: TRBD2
j_call: TRBJ2-4
v_call: TRBV6-1
cdr3_aa: CASSDGLAENIQYF
cdr3_nt: TGTGCCAGCAGTGATGGTCTAGCGGAAAACATTCAGTACTTC

clone_size: -
d_call: TRBD1
j_call: TRBJ1-5
v_call: TRBV2
cdr3_aa: CASSAQGQGYQPQHF
cdr3_nt: TGTGCCAGCAGTGCCCAGGGACAGGGATATCAGCCCCAGCATTTT

clone_size: -
d_call: TRBD2
j_call: TRBJ2-2
v_call: TRBV6-5
cdr3_aa: CASSYDAGASTGELFF
cdr3_nt: TGTGCCAGCAGTTACGACGCGGGAGCGAGCACCGGGGAGCTGTTTTTT

clone_size: few
d_call: TRBD1
j_call: TRBJ2-1
v_call: TRBV7-6
cdr3_aa: CASSLAQGAIVNEQFF
cdr3_nt: TGTGCCAGCAGCTTAGCACAGGGGGCGATCGTCAATGAGCAGTTCTTC

clone_size: few
d_call: -
j_call: TRBJ1-4
v_call: TRBV6-1
cdr3_aa: CASSEGLAGLNEKLFF
cdr3_nt: TGTGCCAGCAGTGAAGGTCTGGCAGGACTGAATGAAAAACTGTTTTTT

clone_size: -
d_call: TRBD1
j_call: TRBJ2-1
v_call: TRBV13
cdr3_aa: CASRMVLGGDEQFF
cdr3_nt: TGTGCCAGCAGGATGGTTCTAGGGGGCGATGAGCAGTTCTTC

clone_size: -
d_call: TRBD2
j_call: TRBJ2-7
v_call: TRBV28
cdr3_aa: CASSSRLAPYEQYF
cdr3_nt: TGTGCCAGCAGTAGCAGACTAGCACCCTACGAGCAGTACTTC

clone_size: -
d_call: TRBD2
j_call: TRBJ2-7
v_call: TRBV30
cdr3_aa: CAWSTPGLAAEQYF
cdr3_nt: TGTGCCTGGAGTACGCCGGGACTAGCGGCCGAGCAGTACTTC

clone_size: -
d_call: -
j_call: TRBJ1-4
v_call: TRBV15
cdr3_aa: CATSRVAENEKLFF
cdr3_nt: TGTGCCACCAGCAGAGTTGCAGAAAATGAAAAACTGTTTTTT

clone_size: -
d_call: -
j_call: TRBJ1-5
v_call: TRBV12-1
cdr3_aa: CASSFGGTGDWGGNQPQHF
cdr3_nt: TGTGCCAGCAGCTTTGGGGGGACAGGAGACTGGGGGGGCAATCAGCCCCAGCATTTT

clone_size: -
d_call: TRBD2
j_call: TRBJ2-5
v_call: TRBV9
cdr3_aa: CASSEGGAGELETQYF
cdr3_nt: TGTGCCAGCAGCGAGGGGGGAGCGGGAGAACTGGAGACCCAGTACTTC

clone_size: -
d_call: TRBD2
j_call: TRBJ2-2
v_call: TRBV5-1
cdr3_aa: CASSLTSGVNTGELFF
cdr3_nt: TGCGCCAGCAGCCTGACTAGCGGTGTGAACACCGGGGAGCTGTTTTTT

clone_size: -
d_call: -
j_call: TRBJ2-3
v_call: TRBV15
cdr3_aa: CATSRDERFAPIEFTDTQYF
cdr3_nt: TGTGCCACCAGCAGAGATGAGCGGTTCGCACCCATCGAATTCACAGATACGCAGTATTTT

clone_size: -
d_call: TRBD2
j_call: TRBJ2-5
v_call: TRBV10-2
cdr3_aa: CASSSGRETQYF
cdr3_nt: TGCGCCAGCAGTAGCGGGAGGGAGACCCAGTACTTC

clone_size: -
d_call: -
j_call: TRBJ2-2
v_call: TRBV6-1
cdr3_aa: CASNLLANTGELFF
cdr3_nt: TGTGCCAGCAACTTATTAGCTAACACCGGGGAGCTGTTTTTT

clone_size: once
d_call: -
j_call: TRBJ1-5
v_call: TRBV4-2
cdr3_aa: CASSQETVDSNQPQHF
cdr3_nt: TGTGCCAGCAGCCAAGAGACAGTAGATAGCAATCAGCCCCAGCATTTT

clone_size: few
d_call: -
j_call: TRBJ2-5
v_call: TRBV5-1
cdr3_aa: CASSLIGGLETQYF
cdr3_nt: TGCGCCAGCAGCTTGATTGGAGGGTTGGAGACCCAGTACTTC

clone_size: -
d_call: -
j_call: TRBJ2-2
v_call: TRBV2
cdr3_aa: CASSEVLAPGELFF
cdr3_nt: TGTGCCAGCAGTGAAGTTCTAGCCCCCGGGGAGCTGTTTTTT

clone_size: -
d_call: -
j_call: TRBJ2-7
v_call: TRBV7-6
cdr3_aa: CASSAGTYEQYF
cdr3_nt: TGTGCCAGCTCTGCGGGGACCTACGAGCAGTACTTC

clone_size: -
d_call: -
j_call: TRBJ1-6
v_call: TRBV27
cdr3_aa: CASREGNYNSPLHF
cdr3_nt: TGTGCCAGCAGGGAGGGAAACTATAATTCACCCCTCCACTTT

clone_size: few
d_call: TRBD1
j_call: TRBJ1-6
v_call: TRBV9
cdr3_aa: CASSGGQGPYSPLHF
cdr3_nt: TGTGCCAGCAGCGGGGGACAGGGACCATATTCACCCCTCCACTTT

clone_size: -
d_call: TRBD1
j_call: TRBJ2-1
v_call: TRBV6-5
cdr3_aa: CASSRKTGFYNEQFF
cdr3_nt: TGTGCCAGCAGCCGGAAGACAGGGTTCTACAATGAGCAGTTCTTC

clone_size: -
d_call: -
j_call: TRBJ2-3
v_call: TRBV4-1
cdr3_aa: CASSGGTVGSADTQYF
cdr3_nt: TGCGCCAGCAGCGGCGGAACGGTAGGATCGGCAGATACGCAGTATTTT

clone_size: -
d_call: -
j_call: TRBJ1-2
v_call: TRBV28
cdr3_aa: CASSTSGKVASNYGYTF
cdr3_nt: TGTGCCAGCAGCACCTCGGGTAAAGTGGCCTCTAACTATGGCTACACCTTC

clone_size: once
d_call: -
j_call: TRBJ2-2
v_call: TRBV6-6
cdr3_aa: CASSYVTGNTGELFF
cdr3_nt: TGTGCCAGCAGTTACGTGACAGGAAACACCGGGGAGCTGTTTTTT

clone_size: -
d_call: TRBD1
j_call: TRBJ1-4
v_call: TRBV6-5
cdr3_aa: CASSSWDRLLFF
cdr3_nt: TGTGCCAGCAGTTCCTGGGACAGGCTACTGTTTTTT

clone_size: -
d_call: TRBD1
j_call: TRBJ2-7
v_call: TRBV11-2
cdr3_aa: CASSPQGAGYEQYF
cdr3_nt: TGTGCCAGCAGCCCCCAGGGGGCAGGGTACGAGCAGTACTTC

clone_size: -
d_call: -
j_call: TRBJ1-5
v_call: TRBV6-5
cdr3_aa: CASSYMGGQPQHF
cdr3_nt: TGTGCCAGCAGTTACATGGGAGGGCAGCCCCAGCATTTT

clone_size: -
d_call: TRBD1
j_call: TRBJ1-5
v_call: TRBV7-2
cdr3_aa: CASSLRQGQGDQPQHF
cdr3_nt: TGTGCCAGCAGCTTACGGCAAGGACAGGGGGACCAGCCCCAGCATTTT

clone_size: -
d_call: -
j_call: TRBJ2-7
v_call: TRBV5-6
cdr3_aa: CASSFIQAGKRAYEQYF
cdr3_nt: TGTGCCAGCAGCTTCATCCAGGCCGGGAAAAGGGCCTACGAGCAGTACTTC

clone_size: once
d_call: TRBD2
j_call: TRBJ2-5
v_call: TRBV5-1
cdr3_aa: CASSLEGRAAETQYF
cdr3_nt: TGCGCCAGCAGCTTGGAAGGGAGGGCCGCAGAGACCCAGTACTTC

clone_size: -
d_call: -
j_call: TRBJ2-1
v_call: TRBV18
cdr3_aa: CASSPRGNNEQFF
cdr3_nt: TGTGCCAGCTCACCAAGGGGTAACAATGAGCAGTTCTTC

clone_size: -
d_call: TRBD1
j_call: TRBJ2-2
v_call: TRBV4-2
cdr3_aa: CASSHWGTGTGSSGELFF
cdr3_nt: TGTGCCAGCAGCCATTGGGGGACCGGGACAGGGAGTTCCGGGGAGCTGTTTTTT

clone_size: -
d_call: TRBD2
j_call: TRBJ2-1
v_call: TRBV10-2
cdr3_aa: CASRLPGLAGNEQFF
cdr3_nt: TGCGCCAGCAGATTACCGGGACTAGCGGGCAATGAGCAGTTCTTC